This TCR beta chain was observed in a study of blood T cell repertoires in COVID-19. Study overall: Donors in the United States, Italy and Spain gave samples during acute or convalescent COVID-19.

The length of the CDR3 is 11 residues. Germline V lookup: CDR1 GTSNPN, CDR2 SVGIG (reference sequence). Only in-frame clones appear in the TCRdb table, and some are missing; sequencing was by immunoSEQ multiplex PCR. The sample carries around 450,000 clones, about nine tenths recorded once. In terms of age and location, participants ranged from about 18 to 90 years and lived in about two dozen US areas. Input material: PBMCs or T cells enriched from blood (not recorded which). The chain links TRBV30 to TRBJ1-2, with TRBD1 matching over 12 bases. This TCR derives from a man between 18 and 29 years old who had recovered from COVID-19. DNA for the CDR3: TGTGCGAGGGACAGGGGGCCTGGCTACACCTTC. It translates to CARDRGPGYTF.